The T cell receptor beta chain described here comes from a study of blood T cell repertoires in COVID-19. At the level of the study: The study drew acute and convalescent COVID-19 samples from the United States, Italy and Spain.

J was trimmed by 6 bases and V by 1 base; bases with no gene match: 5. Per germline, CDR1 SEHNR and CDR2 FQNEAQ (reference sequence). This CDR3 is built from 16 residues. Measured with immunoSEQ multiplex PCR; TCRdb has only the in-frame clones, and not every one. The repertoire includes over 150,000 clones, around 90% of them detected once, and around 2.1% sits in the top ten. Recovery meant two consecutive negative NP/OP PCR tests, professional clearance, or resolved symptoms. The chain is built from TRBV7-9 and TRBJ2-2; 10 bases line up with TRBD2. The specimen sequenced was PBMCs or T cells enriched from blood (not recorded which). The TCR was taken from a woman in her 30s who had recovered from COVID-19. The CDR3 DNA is TGTGCCAGCAGCTTAGGAGCGGGGGGGCTCCCCGGGGAGCTGTTTTTT. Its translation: CASSLGAGGLPGELFF.